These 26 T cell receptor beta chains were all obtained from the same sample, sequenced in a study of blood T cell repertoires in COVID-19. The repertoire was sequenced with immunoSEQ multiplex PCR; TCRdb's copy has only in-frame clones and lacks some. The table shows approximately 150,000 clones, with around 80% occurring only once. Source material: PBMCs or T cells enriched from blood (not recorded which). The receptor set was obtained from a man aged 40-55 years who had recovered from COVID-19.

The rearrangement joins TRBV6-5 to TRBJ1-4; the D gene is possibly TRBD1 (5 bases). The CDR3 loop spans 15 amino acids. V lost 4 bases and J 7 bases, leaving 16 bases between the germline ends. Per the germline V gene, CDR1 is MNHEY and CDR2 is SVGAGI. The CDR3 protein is CASSFTDSPGEKLFF. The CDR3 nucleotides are TGTGCCAGCAGTTTTACCGACAGTCCCGGTGAAAAACTGTTTTTT.

CDR3 sequence reads: CAAEVAYEQYF. As DNA, the CDR3 is TGTGCCGCCGAGGTGGCCTACGAGCAGTACTTC. The rearrangement uses TRBV6-5 and TRBJ2-7, with D unresolved. Trimming cost V 11 bases and J 2 bases, with 10 bases left between them. Germline CDR1 is MNHEY and CDR2 is SVGAGI. This CDR3 comprises 11 residues.

This CDR3 is CASRGSGLEQYV. CDR3 DNA sequence: TGTGCCAGCAGGGGATCGGGACTCGAGCAGTACGTC. The V and J genes are TRBV12-3 or TRBV12-4 and TRBJ2-7, with D possibly being TRBD2 (6 bases). V was cut by 6 bases and J by 6 bases, with 12 bases left in between. This CDR3 spans 12 amino acids.

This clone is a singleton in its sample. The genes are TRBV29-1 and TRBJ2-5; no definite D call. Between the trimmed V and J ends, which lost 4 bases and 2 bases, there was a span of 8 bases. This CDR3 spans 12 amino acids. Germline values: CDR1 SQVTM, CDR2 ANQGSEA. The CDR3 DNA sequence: TGCAGCGTTGGAGGCAGTCAAGAGACCCAGTACTTC. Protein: CSVGGSQETQYF.

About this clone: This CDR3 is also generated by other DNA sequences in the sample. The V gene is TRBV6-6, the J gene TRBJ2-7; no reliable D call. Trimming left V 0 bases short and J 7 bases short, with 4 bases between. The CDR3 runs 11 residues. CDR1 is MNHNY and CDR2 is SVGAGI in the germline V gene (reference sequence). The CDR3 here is CASSYSREQYF. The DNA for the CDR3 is TGTGCCAGCAGTTACTCGCGGGAGCAGTACTTC.

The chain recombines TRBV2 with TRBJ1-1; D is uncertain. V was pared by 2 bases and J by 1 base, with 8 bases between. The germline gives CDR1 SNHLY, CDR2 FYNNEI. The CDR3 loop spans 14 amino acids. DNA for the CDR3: TGTGCCAGCAGTGAACGGGTTTGGAACACTGAAGCTTTCTTT. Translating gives CASSERVWNTEAFF.

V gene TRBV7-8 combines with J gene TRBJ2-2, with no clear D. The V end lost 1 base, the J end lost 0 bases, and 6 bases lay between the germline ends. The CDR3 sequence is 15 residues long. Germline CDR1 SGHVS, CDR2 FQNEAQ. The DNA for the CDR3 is TGTGCCAGCAGCTTAGGGCTAGCGAACACCGGGGAGCTGTTTTTT. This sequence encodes CASSLGLANTGELFF.

The CDR3 nucleotides read TGTGCCAGCTCACCAAAGTACGACAGGCCTGGAAACACCATATATTTT. Translated, it gives CASSPKYDRPGNTIYF. V and J are TRBV18 and TRBJ1-3; perhaps TRBD1 as D (6 bases). The V gene's germline CDR1 is KGHSH and CDR2 LQKENI. V was pared by 2 bases and J by 2 bases, with 13 bases between. The CDR3 length is 16 residues.

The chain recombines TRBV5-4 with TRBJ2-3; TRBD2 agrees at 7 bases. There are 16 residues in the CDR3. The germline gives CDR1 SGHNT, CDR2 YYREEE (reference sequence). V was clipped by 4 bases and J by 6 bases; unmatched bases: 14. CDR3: CASSAAGRHIVDTQYF. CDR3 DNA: TGTGCCAGCAGCGCAGCGGGGCGACACATTGTGGATACGCAGTATTTT.

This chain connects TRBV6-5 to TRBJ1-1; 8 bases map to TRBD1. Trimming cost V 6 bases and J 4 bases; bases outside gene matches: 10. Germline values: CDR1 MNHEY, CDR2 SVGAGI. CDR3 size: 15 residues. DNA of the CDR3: TGTGCCAGCAGACCCCCCCGGACAGGGCGCACTGAAGCTTTCTTT. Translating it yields CASRPPRTGRTEAFF.

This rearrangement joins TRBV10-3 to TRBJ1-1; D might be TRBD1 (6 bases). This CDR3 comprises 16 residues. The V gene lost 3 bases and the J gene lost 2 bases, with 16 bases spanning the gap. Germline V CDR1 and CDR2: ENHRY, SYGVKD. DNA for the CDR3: TGTGCCATCAGTGATGCAGGGGCTCACCCAAACACTGAAGCTTTCTTT. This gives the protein CAISDAGAHPNTEAFF.

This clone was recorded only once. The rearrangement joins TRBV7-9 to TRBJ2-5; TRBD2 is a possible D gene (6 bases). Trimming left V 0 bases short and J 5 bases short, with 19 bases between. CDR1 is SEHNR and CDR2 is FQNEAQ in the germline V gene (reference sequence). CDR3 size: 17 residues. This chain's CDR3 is CASSLAPRGGGLETQYF. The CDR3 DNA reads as TGTGCCAGCAGCTTAGCCCCCCGAGGTGGGGGACTGGAGACCCAGTACTTC.

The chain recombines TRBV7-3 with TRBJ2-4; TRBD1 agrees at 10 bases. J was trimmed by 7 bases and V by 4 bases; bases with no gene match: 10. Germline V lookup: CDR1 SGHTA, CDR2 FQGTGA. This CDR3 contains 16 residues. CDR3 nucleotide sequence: TGTGCCAGCAGCTCCGATCCGGGACAGGGGATGAACATTCAGTACTTC. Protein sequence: CASSSDPGQGMNIQYF.

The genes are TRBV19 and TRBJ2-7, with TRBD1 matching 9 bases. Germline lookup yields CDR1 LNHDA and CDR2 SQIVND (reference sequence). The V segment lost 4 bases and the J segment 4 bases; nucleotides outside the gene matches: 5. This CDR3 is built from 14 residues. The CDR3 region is CASSKGQGRYEQYF. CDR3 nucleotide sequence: TGTGCCAGTAGTAAAGGACAGGGGAGGTACGAGCAGTACTTC.

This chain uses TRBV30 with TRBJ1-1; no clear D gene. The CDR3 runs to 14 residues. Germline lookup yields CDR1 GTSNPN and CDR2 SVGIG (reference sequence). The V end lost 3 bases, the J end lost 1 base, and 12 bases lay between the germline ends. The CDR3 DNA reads TGTGCCTGGAGGGCCATGGGGAGGAACACTGAAGCTTTCTTT. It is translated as CAWRAMGRNTEAFF.

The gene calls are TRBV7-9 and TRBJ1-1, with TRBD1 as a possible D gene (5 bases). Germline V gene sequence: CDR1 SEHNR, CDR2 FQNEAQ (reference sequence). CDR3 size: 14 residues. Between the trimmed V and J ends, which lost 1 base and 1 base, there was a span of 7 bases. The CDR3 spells CASSLEGANTEAFF. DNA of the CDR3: TGTGCCAGCAGCTTAGAAGGGGCGAACACTGAAGCTTTCTTT. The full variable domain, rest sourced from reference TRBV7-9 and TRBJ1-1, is DTGVSQNPRHKITKRGQNVTFRCDPISEHNRLYWYRQTLGQGPEFLTYFQNEAQLEKSRLLSDRFSAERPKGSFSTLEIQRTEQGDSAMYLCASSLEGANTEAFFGQGTRLTVV.

The CDR3 protein is CASSLDRVWLSPLHF. The CDR3 nucleotides are TGTGCCAGCAGCTTGGACAGGGTGTGGTTGTCACCCCTCCACTTT. The gene calls are TRBV2 and TRBJ1-6; 8 bases agree with TRBD1. The CDR3 runs to 15 residues. Trimming cost V 6 bases and J 10 bases; bases outside gene matches: 11. Germline loops: CDR1 SNHLY, CDR2 FYNNEI. Together with reference TRBV2 and TRBJ1-6, the CDR3 gives the full variable domain: EPEVTQTPSHQVTQMGQEVILRCVPISNHLYFYWYRQILGQKVEFLVSFYNNEISEKSEIFDDQFSVERPDGSNFTLKIRSTKLEDSAMYFCASSLDRVWLSPLHFGNGTRLTVT.

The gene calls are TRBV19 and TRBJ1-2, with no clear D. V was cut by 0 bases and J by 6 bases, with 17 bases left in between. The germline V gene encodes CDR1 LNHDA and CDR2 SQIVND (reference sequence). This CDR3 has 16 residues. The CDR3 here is CASSIDRYPLNHGYTF. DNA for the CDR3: TGTGCCAGTAGTATAGATCGATACCCACTGAACCATGGCTACACCTTC.

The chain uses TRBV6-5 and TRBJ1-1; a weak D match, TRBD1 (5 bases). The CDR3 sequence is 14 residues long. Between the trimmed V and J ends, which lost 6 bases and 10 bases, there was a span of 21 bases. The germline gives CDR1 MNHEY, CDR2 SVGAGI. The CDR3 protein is CASSRREVGSAAFF. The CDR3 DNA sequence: TGTGCCAGCAGCCGCAGGGAGGTCGGATCAGCAGCTTTCTTT.

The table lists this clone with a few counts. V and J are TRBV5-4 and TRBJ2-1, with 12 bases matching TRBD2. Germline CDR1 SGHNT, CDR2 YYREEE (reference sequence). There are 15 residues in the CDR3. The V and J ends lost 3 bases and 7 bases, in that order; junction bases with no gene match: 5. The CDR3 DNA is TGTGCCAGCAGCTCGTGGACTAGCGGGGAGAATGAGCAGTTCTTC. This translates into CASSSWTSGENEQFF.

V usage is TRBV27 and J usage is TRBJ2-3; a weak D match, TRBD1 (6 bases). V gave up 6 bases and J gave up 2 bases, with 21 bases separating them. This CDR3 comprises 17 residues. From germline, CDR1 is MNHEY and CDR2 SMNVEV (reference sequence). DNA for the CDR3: TGTGCCAGCAGCCGAGGACAGCTCCTAGGTAACACAGATACGCAGTATTTT. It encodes CASSRGQLLGNTDTQYF.

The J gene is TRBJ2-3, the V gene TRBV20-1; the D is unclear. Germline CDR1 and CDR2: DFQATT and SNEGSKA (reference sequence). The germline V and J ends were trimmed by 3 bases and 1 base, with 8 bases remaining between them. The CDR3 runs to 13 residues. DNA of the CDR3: TGCAGTGCTAGTCGTAGTGGCACAGATACGCAGTATTTT. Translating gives CSASRSGTDTQYF.

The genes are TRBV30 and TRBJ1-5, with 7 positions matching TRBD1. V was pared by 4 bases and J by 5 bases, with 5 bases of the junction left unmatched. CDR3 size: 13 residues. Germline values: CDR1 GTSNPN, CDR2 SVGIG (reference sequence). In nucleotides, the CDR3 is TGTGCCTGGACGACAGGGTTCGATCAGCCCCAGCATTTT. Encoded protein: CAWTTGFDQPQHF.

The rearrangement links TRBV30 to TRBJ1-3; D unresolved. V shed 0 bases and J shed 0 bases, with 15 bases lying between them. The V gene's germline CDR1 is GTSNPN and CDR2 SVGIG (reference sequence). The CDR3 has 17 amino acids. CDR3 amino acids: CAWSVMPYMYSGNTIYF. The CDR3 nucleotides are TGTGCCTGGAGTGTCATGCCATACATGTACTCTGGAAACACCATATATTTT.

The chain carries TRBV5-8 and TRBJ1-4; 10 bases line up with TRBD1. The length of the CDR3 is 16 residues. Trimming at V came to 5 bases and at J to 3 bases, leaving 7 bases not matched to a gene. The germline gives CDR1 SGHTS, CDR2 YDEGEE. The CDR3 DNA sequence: TGTGCCAGCAGTACTAGACAGGGGGCAGCTAATGAAAAACTGTTTTTT. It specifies CASSTRQGAANEKLFF.

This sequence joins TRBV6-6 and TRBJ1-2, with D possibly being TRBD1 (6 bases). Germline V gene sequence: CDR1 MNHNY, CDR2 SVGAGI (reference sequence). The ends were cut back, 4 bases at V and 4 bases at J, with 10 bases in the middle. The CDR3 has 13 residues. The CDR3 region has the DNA TGTGCCAGCAGTTCAGGGGTTAGCTATGGCTACACCTTC. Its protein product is CASSSGVSYGYTF.